Following are 6 T cell receptor beta chains from one sample sequenced in a study of human T cells and chemical hapten exposure. One entry per CDR3 protein, called by TCRdb with MiXCR from the RACE reads. The table includes 35,000 to 50,000 distinct CDR3 sequences, around 9.3% detected once. Noted time point: patch test 2, 6 weeks after DPC sensitization. The treatment is: therapeutic diphenylcyclopropenone sensitization with weekly scalp DPC. Sequenced material: whole blood, taken in connection with sensitization to the hapten diphenylcyclopropenone (DPC). These receptor sequences come from a woman in her thirties or forties with alopecia areata. Some clones in this sample may be carry-over from other donors' samples.

The table lists this clonotype with many counts. The CDR3: CASSVAPIGTSGSYEQYF. As DNA, the CDR3 is TGTGCCAGCAGCGTAGCCCCCATCGGGACTAGCGGCTCCTACGAGCAGTACTTC. The V call is TRBV9, the J call TRBJ2-7; 11 bases align to TRBD2. V gave up 0 bases and J gave up 0 bases; unmatched junction bases: 8. Germline values: CDR1 SGDLS, CDR2 YYNGEE. This CDR3 is 18 amino acids long.

This clonotype has a count of ten or more. The chain links TRBV7-9 to TRBJ2-7; TRBD2 matches 13 bases. The germline V gene has CDR1 SEHNR and CDR2 FQNEAQ (reference sequence). Trimming took 5 bases from V and 0 from J; bases not matched to a gene: 7. The CDR3 has 17 residues. The CDR3 protein is CASSPGTSGDLSYEQYF. The DNA of the CDR3 is TGTGCCAGCAGCCCGGGGACTAGCGGGGACCTCTCCTACGAGCAGTACTTC.

The sample holds many counts of this clonotype. This CDR3 is CASSVRQATNEKLFF. CDR3 nucleotide sequence: TGTGCCAGCAGCGTCCGACAAGCAACTAATGAAAAACTGTTTTTT. This chain connects TRBV7-9 to TRBJ1-4; D is undetermined. Per the germline V gene, CDR1 is SEHNR and CDR2 is FQNEAQ (reference sequence). V lost 5 bases and J lost 0, with 10 bases in between. The CDR3 has 15 amino acids. The full variable domain, in which reference TRBV7-9 and TRBJ1-4 provide the parts outside the CDR3, is DTGVSQNPRHKITKRGQNVTFRCDPISEHNRLYWYRQTLGQGPEFLTYFQNEAQLEKSRLLSDRFSAERPKGSFSTLEIQRTEQGDSAMYLCASSVRQATNEKLFFGSGTQLSVL.

This clonotype was detected ten times or more. The rearrangement joins TRBV6-4 to TRBJ2-1; 10 positions agree with TRBD2. This CDR3 has 15 amino acids. Germline V lookup: CDR1 MRHNA, CDR2 SNTAGT. The junction had 7 bases not matched to a gene; V was cut back by 4 bases and J by 7 bases. The CDR3 protein is CASSAQAGGYNEQFF. The CDR3 DNA sequence: TGTGCCAGCAGTGCCCAAGCGGGGGGGTATAATGAGCAGTTCTTC.

This clonotype occurred many times. The rearrangement joins TRBV6-6 to TRBJ2-3, with D uncertain. V was shortened by 5 bases and J by 4 bases, with 10 bases between the two germline ends. Germline CDR1 reads MNHNY; CDR2 reads SVGAGI (reference sequence). The CDR3 extends over 13 amino acids. The chain's CDR3 is CASSPRPPDTQYF. DNA of the CDR3: TGTGCCAGCAGTCCCCGTCCCCCAGATACGCAGTATTTT.

The rearrangement joins TRBV12-3 or TRBV12-4 to TRBJ1-1, with 9 bases matching TRBD1. The J segment lost 1 base and the V segment lost 4 bases, leaving 13 bases of the junction unmatched. The CDR3 runs to 18 residues. The CDR3 is CASSWAPGQGGRNTEAFF. CDR3 nucleotide sequence: TGTGCCAGCAGTTGGGCTCCGGGACAGGGAGGGAGGAACACTGAAGCTTTCTTT.